These 14 T cell receptor beta chains were all obtained from the same sample, sequenced in a study of blood T cell repertoires in COVID-19. The method was immunoSEQ multiplex PCR; TCRdb's version includes in-frame clones alone and lacks a portion of them. The sample records about 40,000 clones, approximately 91% being singletons. Sequencing was carried out using peripheral blood. These TCRs come from a man aged 60 to 75 with active COVID-19.

In this sample, this clone turned up a few times. The V call is TRBV5-6, the J call TRBJ2-2; tentative D call: TRBD1 (6 bases). The CDR3 is 17 amino acids. The germline V gene has CDR1 SGHDT and CDR2 YYEEEE. V was trimmed by 0 bases and J by 0 bases, leaving 12 bases between them. CDR3 in DNA: TGTGCCAGCAGCTTGGAGTTTTGGACAGCGAACACCGGGGAGCTGTTTTTT. Amino acid sequence: CASSLEFWTANTGELFF. Full variable domain (missing parts from reference TRBV5-6 and TRBJ2-2): DAGVTQSPTHLIKTRGQQVTLRCSPKSGHDTVSWYQQALGQGPQFIFQYYEEEERQRGNFPDRFSGHQFPNYSSELNVNALLLGDSALYLCASSLEFWTANTGELFFGEGSRLTVL.

The chain has TRBV18 and TRBJ2-7, with D possibly matching TRBD2 (5 bases). From germline, CDR1 is KGHSH and CDR2 LQKENI. Trimming took off 3 bases at V and 5 bases at J, with 26 bases between the two ends. This CDR3 region has 18 residues. CDR3 DNA: TGTGCCAGCTCACCCCTGAAACCGGGGTCGGCTACGGGCCACGAGCAGTACTTC. This translates into CASSPLKPGSATGHEQYF.

The gene calls are TRBV7-2 and TRBJ2-1, with 8 bases fitting TRBD2. The CDR3 consists of 18 residues. CDR1 is SGHTA and CDR2 is FQGNSA in the germline V gene. The V gene end was trimmed by 2 bases and the J gene end by 3 bases; junction bases not matched to a gene: 12. CDR3 sequence reads: CASSLRLSGGTNYNEQFF. DNA for the CDR3: TGTGCCAGCAGCTTAAGGTTGAGCGGGGGAACTAACTACAATGAGCAGTTCTTC.

J is TRBJ2-7 and V is TRBV19; D call uncertain. CDR1 LNHDA and CDR2 SQIVND come from the germline V gene (reference sequence). Trimming stripped 0 bases from V and 3 bases from J, with 15 bases between. This CDR3 has 16 amino acids. The CDR3 DNA is TGTGCCAGTAGTATAGATAGCTCAGCTACCCTCTACGAGCAGTACTTC. Its protein product is CASSIDSSATLYEQYF.

This clone was seen just once. V usage is TRBV7-2 and J usage is TRBJ2-3; D unclear. The V gene's germline CDR1 is SGHTA and CDR2 FQGNSA. Trimming took 0 bases from V and 6 from J, leaving 16 bases between them. There are 16 residues in the CDR3. The CDR3 region is CASSLAASPFLDTQYF. Here the CDR3 DNA reads TGTGCCAGCAGCTTAGCGGCTTCCCCTTTTCTCGATACGCAGTATTTT. Based on the CDR3 plus reference TRBV7-2 and TRBJ2-3, the full variable domain is GAGVSQSPSNKVTEKGKDVELRCDPISGHTALYWYRQSLGQGLEFLIYFQGNSAPDKSGLPSDRFSAERTGGSVSTLTIQRTQQEDSAVYLCASSLAASPFLDTQYFGPGTRLTVL.

The chain recombines TRBV27 with TRBJ2-1; TRBD2 agrees at 12 bases. The CDR3 length is 15 residues. Germline values: CDR1 MNHEY, CDR2 SMNVEV (reference sequence). Germline trimming cut 6 bases from V and 8 bases from J; bases unmatched to any gene: 8. CDR3 in DNA: TGTGCCAGCAGCCCTCTAGCGGGAGGGGGGGATGAGCAGTTCTTC. Translating it yields CASSPLAGGGDEQFF.

The V gene is TRBV6-1, the J gene TRBJ2-3, with 8 bases matching TRBD2. CDR1 is MNHNS and CDR2 is SASEGT in the germline V gene. V shed 1 base, J shed 0 bases, and the junction held 3 bases outside the gene matches. The CDR3 consists of 16 residues. This CDR3 is CASSEGASGSTDTQYF. The CDR3 DNA follows: TGTGCCAGCAGTGAAGGGGCTAGCGGGAGCACAGATACGCAGTATTTT.

The genes are TRBV29-1 and TRBJ2-1; 7 bases line up with TRBD2. The CDR3 spans 15 residues. J was trimmed by 7 bases and V by 4 bases; bases with no gene match: 13. The germline CDR1 and CDR2 sequences are SQVTM and ANQGSEA. CDR3 in DNA: TGCAGCGTTGGGATCTTTTGGACTAGAGGTAATGAGCAGTTCTTC. Residues: CSVGIFWTRGNEQFF.

The V call is TRBV5-1, the J call TRBJ1-1; 8 nucleotides match TRBD1. The germline V gene has CDR1 SGHRS and CDR2 YFSETQ. The V and J ends lost 4 bases and 0 bases, in that order; junction bases with no gene match: 11. This CDR3 region has 17 residues. The CDR3, as DNA: TGCGCCAGCAGCGCGAGAGTGCAGGACAGGGTGAACACTGAAGCTTTCTTT. As protein: CASSARVQDRVNTEAFF.

The chain has TRBV6-5 and TRBJ2-7; 7 bases line up with TRBD1. V lost 5 bases, J lost 3 bases, and 4 bases stayed unmatched. Germline V gene data show CDR1 as MNHEY and CDR2 as SVGAGI. The CDR3 has 13 residues. CDR3 residues: CASSLRQGYEQYF. CDR3 DNA: TGTGCCAGCAGTCTCCGACAGGGCTACGAGCAGTACTTC.

The rearrangement joins TRBV27 to TRBJ1-5; possible D gene TRBD1, 5 bases. Trimming left V 5 bases short and J 1 base short, with 15 bases between. This CDR3 has 16 amino acids. Germline V gene sequence: CDR1 MNHEY, CDR2 SMNVEV (reference sequence). The CDR3 DNA sequence: TGTGCCAGCAGTGCCCCGGGTTCAGGGAGCAATCAGCCCCAGCATTTT. It is translated as CASSAPGSGSNQPQHF.

The V gene is TRBV6-2 or TRBV6-3, the J gene TRBJ2-7; 10 bases are a match to TRBD2. This CDR3 comprises 18 residues. The V gene end was trimmed by 0 bases and the J gene end by 3 bases; junction bases not matched to a gene: 11. Germline loops: CDR1 MNHEY, CDR2 SVGEGT. The CDR3 is CASSYSRGSGRMDYEQYF. CDR3 DNA: TGTGCCAGCAGTTACTCGAGGGGTAGCGGGAGGATGGACTACGAGCAGTACTTC.

V gene TRBV11-2 combines with J gene TRBJ2-3; D remains unclear. The length of the CDR3 is 13 residues. CDR1 and CDR2 from the germline V gene are SGHAT and FQNNGV. Trimming left V 5 bases short and J 2 bases short, with 8 bases between. CDR3 nucleotides: TGTGCCAGCAGCCCACAACCCACAGATACGCAGTATTTT. Translated, it gives CASSPQPTDTQYF. Together with reference TRBV11-2 and TRBJ2-3, the CDR3 gives the full variable domain: EAGVAQSPRYKIIEKRQSVAFWCNPISGHATLYWYQQILGQGPKLLIQFQNNGVVDDSQLPKDRFSAERLKGVDSTLKIQPAKLEDSAVYLCASSPQPTDTQYFGPGTRLTVL.

The V and J genes are TRBV5-1 and TRBJ2-7; a possible D gene is TRBD2 (7 bases). The ends were cut back, 0 bases at V and 4 bases at J, with 20 bases in the middle. This CDR3 has 17 amino acids. Germline V gene sequence: CDR1 SGHRS, CDR2 YFSETQ. In DNA form, the CDR3 reads TGCGCCAGCAGCTTGGGACTGGCGGGGGCCATTGGGTACGAGCAGTACTTC. It encodes CASSLGLAGAIGYEQYF.